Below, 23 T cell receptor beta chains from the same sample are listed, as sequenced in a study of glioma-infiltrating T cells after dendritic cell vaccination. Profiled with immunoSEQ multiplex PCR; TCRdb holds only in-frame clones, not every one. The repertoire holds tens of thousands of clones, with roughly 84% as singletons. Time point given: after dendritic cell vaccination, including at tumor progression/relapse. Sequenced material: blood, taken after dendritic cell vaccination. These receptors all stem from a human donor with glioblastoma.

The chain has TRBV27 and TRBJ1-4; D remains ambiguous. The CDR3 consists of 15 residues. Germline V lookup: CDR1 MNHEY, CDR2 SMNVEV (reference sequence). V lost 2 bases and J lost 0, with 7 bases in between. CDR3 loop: CASSLRRTTNEKLFF. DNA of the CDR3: TGTGCCAGCAGTTTACGCAGAACAACTAATGAAAAACTGTTTTTT. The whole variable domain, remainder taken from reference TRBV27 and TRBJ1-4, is EAQVTQNPRYLITVTGKKLTVTCSQNMNHEYMSWYRQDPGLGLRQIYYSMNVEVTDKGDVPEGYKVSRKEKRNFPLILESPSPNQTSLYFCASSLRRTTNEKLFFGSGTQLSVL.

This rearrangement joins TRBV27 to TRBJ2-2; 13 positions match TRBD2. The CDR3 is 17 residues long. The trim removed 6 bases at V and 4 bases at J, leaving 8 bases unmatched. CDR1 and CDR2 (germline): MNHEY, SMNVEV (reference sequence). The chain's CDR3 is CASRPLAGGRPTGELFF. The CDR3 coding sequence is TGTGCCAGCAGACCACTAGCGGGGGGGCGGCCCACCGGGGAGCTGTTTTTT.

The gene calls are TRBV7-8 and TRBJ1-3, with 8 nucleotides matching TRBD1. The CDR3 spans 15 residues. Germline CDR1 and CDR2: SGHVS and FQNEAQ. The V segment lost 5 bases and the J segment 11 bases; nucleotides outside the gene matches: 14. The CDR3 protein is CASSRDRPPKDSIYF. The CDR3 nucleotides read TGTGCCAGCAGCCGGGACAGGCCCCCAAAGGACTCCATATATTTT.

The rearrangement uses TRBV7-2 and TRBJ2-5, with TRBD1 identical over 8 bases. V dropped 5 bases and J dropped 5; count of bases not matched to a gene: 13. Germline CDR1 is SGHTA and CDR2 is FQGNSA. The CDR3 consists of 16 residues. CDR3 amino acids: CASSKRTGLPLETQYF. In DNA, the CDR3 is TGTGCCAGCAGCAAACGGACAGGGCTCCCCCTGGAGACCCAGTACTTC.

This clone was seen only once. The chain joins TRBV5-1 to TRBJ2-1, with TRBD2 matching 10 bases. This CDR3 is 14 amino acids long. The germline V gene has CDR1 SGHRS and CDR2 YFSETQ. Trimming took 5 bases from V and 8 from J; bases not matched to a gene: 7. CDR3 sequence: CASRQGLADDEQFF. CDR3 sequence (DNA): TGCGCCAGCAGGCAAGGACTAGCGGACGATGAGCAGTTCTTC.

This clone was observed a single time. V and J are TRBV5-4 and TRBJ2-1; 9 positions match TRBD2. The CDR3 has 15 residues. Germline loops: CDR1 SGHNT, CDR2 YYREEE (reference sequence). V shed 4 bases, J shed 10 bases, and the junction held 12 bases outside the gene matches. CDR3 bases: TGTGCCAGCAGCACCGGGACTAGCTCCGCCCAGGAGCAGTTCTTC. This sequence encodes CASSTGTSSAQEQFF. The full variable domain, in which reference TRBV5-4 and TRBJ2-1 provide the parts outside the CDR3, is ETGVTQSPTHLIKTRGQQVTLRCSSQSGHNTVSWYQQALGQGPQFIFQYYREEENGRGNFPPRFSGLQFPNYSSELNVNALELDDSALYLCASSTGTSSAQEQFFGPGTRLTVL.

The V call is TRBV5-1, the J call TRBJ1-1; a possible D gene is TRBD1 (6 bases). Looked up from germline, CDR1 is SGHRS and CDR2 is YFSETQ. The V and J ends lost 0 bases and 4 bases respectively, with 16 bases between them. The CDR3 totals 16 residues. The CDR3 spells CASSLDVGTRGTEAFF. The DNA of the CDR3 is TGCGCCAGCAGCTTGGATGTGGGGACACGGGGCACTGAAGCTTTCTTT.

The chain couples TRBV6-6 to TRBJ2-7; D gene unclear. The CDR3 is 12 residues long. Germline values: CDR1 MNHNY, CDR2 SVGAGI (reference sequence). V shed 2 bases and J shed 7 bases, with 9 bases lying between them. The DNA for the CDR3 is TGTGCCAGCAGTTACCGCGACGGGGAGCAGTACTTC. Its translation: CASSYRDGEQYF.

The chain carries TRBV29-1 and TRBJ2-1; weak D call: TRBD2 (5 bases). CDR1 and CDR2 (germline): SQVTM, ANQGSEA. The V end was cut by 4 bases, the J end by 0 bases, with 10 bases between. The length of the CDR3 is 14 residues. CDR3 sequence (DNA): TGCAGCGTTGTCTTCCGGGGCTCCTACAATGAGCAGTTCTTC. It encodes CSVVFRGSYNEQFF.

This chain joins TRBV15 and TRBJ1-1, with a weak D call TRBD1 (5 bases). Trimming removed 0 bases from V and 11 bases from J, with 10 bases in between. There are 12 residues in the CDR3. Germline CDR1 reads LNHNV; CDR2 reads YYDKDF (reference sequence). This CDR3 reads CATSRDFRGAFF. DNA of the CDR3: TGTGCCACCAGCAGAGATTTCCGGGGGGCTTTCTTT. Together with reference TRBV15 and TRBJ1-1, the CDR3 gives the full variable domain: DAMVIQNPRYQVTQFGKPVTLSCSQTLNHNVMYWYQQKSSQAPKLLFHYYDKDFNNEADTPDNFQSRRPNTSFCFLDIRSPGLGDTAMYLCATSRDFRGAFFGQGTRLTVV.

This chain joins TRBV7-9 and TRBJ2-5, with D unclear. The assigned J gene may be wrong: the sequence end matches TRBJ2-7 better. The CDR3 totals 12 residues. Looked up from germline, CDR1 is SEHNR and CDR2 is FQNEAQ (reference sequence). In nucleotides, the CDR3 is TGTGCCAGCAGCTTAACTATCTACGAGCAGTACTTC. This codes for CASSLTIYEQYF.

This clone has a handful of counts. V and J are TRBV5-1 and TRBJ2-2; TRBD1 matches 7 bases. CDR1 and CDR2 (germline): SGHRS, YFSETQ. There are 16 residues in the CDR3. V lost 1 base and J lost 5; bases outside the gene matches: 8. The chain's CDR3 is CASSLNSGTDTGELFF. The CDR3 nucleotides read TGCGCCAGCAGCTTGAATTCCGGGACAGATACCGGGGAGCTGTTTTTT.

CDR3 sequence: CASSRGTTEAFF. The CDR3 DNA reads TGTGCCAGCAGCCGGGGGACCACTGAAGCTTTCTTT. V gene TRBV11-1 combines with J gene TRBJ1-1; the D gene is possibly TRBD1 (5 bases). There are 12 residues in the CDR3. CDR1 and CDR2 (germline): SGHAT, FQDESV (reference sequence). Trimming shortened V by 5 bases and J by 4 bases, and 8 bases separated the two germline ends.

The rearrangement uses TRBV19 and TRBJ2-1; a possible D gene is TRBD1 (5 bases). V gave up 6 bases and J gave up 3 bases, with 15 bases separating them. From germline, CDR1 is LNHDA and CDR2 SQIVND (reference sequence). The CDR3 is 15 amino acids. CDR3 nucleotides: TGTGCCAGTAGACATCCCGACAGAGACTACAATGAGCAGTTCTTC. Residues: CASRHPDRDYNEQFF.

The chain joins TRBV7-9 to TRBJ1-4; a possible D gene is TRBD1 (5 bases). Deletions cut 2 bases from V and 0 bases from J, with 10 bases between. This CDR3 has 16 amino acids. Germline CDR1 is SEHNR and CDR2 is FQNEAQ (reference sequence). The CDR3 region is CASSLRQSATNEKLFF. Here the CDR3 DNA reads TGTGCCAGCAGCTTACGACAGTCTGCAACTAATGAAAAACTGTTTTTT.

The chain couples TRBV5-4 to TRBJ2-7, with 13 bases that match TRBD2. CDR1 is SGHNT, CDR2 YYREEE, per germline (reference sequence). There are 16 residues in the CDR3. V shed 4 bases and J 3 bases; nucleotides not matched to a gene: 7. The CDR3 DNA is TGTGCCAGCAGCCCATCACTAGCGGGAGGGTTCTACGAGCAGTACTTC. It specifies CASSPSLAGGFYEQYF.

CDR3: CASSFSGRAPNEQFF. In nucleotides, the CDR3 is TGTGCCAGCAGCTTCAGTGGGAGGGCCCCCAATGAGCAGTTCTTC. This chain connects TRBV7-9 to TRBJ2-1; 7 nucleotides align to TRBD2. Germline V gene lookup returns CDR1 SEHNR and CDR2 FQNEAQ (reference sequence). This CDR3 has 15 amino acids. The ends lost 3 bases at V and 6 bases at J; junction bases unmatched: 8. Based on the CDR3 plus reference TRBV7-9 and TRBJ2-1, the full variable domain is DTGVSQNPRHKITKRGQNVTFRCDPISEHNRLYWYRQTLGQGPEFLTYFQNEAQLEKSRLLSDRFSAERPKGSFSTLEIQRTEQGDSAMYLCASSFSGRAPNEQFFGPGTRLTVL.

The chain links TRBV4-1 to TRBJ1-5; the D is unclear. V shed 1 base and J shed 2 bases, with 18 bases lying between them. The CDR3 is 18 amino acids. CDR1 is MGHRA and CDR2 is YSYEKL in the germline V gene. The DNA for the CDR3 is TGCGCCAGCAGCCAAGCGCCCACTCGCGGGGAAGGCAATCAGCCCCAGCATTTT. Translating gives CASSQAPTRGEGNQPQHF.

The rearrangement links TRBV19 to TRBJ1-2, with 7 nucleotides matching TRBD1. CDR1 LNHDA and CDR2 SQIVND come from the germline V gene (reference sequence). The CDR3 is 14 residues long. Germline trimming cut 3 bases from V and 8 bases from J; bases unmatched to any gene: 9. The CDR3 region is CASSIRVTGEGYTF. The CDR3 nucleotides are TGTGCCAGTAGTATTCGCGTAACAGGGGAAGGCTACACCTTC.

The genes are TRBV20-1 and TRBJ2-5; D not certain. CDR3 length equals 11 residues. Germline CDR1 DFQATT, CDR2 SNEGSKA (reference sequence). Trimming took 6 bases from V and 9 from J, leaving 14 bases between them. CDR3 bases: TGCAGTGCCAAACGGGTCTCGTCCCAGTACTTC. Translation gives CSAKRVSSQYF.

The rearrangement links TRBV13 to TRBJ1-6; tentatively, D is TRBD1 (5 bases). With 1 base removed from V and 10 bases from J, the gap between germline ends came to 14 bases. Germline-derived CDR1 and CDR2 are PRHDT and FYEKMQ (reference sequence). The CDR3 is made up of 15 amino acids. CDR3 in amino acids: CASSLEAGTRSPLHF. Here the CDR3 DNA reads TGTGCCAGCAGCTTAGAGGCAGGGACTCGGTCACCCCTCCACTTT.

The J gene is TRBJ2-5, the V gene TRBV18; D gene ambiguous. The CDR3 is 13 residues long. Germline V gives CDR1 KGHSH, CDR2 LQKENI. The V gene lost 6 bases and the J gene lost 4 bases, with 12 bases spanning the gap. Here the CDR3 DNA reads TGTGCCAGCTCCCAGACGACAATAGAGACCCAGTACTTC. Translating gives CASSQTTIETQYF. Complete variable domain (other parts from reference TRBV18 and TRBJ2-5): NAGVMQNPRHLVRRRGQEARLRCSPMKGHSHVYWYRQLPEEGLKFMVYLQKENIIDESGMPKERFSAEFPKEGPSILRIQQVVRGDSAAYFCASSQTTIETQYFGPGTRLLVL.

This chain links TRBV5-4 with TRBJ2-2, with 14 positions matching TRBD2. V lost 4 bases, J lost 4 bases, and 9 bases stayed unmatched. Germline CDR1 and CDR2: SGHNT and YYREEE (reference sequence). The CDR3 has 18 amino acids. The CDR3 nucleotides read TGTGCCAGCAGCACCGGGACTAGCGGGAGAGGGGGCACCGGGGAGCTGTTTTTT. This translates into CASSTGTSGRGGTGELFF.